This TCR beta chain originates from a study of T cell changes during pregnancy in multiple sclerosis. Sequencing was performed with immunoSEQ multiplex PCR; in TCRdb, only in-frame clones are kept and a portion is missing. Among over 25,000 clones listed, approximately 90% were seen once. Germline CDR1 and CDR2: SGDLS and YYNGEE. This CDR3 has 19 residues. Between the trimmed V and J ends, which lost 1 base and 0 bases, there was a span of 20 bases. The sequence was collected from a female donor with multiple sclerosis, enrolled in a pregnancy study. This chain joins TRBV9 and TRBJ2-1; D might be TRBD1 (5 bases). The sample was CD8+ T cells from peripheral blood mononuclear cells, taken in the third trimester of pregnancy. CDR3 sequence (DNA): TGTGCCAGCAGCGTAAGGGCAGGGCCCATAGAATCCTCCTACAATGAGCAGTTCTTC. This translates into CASSVRAGPIESSYNEQFF.